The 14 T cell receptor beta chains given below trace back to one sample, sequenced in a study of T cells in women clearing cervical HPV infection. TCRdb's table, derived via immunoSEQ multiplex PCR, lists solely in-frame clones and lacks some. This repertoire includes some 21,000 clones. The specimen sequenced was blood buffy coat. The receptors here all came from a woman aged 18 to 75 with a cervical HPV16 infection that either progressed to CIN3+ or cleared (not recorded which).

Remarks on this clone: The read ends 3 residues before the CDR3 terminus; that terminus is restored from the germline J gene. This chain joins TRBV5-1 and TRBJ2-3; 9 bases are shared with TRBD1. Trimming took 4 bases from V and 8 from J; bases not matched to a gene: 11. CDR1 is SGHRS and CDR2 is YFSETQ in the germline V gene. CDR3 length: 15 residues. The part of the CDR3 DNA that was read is TGCGCCAGCAGCCCGCGGACAGGGGCAGGTATTACG. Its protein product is CASSPRTGAGIT. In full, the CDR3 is CASSPRTGAGITQYF.

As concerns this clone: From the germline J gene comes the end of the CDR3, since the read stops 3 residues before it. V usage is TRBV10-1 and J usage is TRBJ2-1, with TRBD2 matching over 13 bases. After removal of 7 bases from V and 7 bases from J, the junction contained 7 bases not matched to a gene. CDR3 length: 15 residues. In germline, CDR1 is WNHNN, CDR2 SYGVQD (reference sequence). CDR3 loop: CASTPGLAGSNEQFF. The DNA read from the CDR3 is TGCGCCAGCACCCCGGGACTAGCGGGAAGTAATGAG.

The CDR3 sequence is CSASPSRGQLQETQYF. The sequenced part of the CDR3 DNA is TGCAGTGCTAGTCCGTCGCGGGGTCAGCTTCAAGAGACC. V and J are TRBV20-1 and TRBJ2-5, with a weak D call TRBD2 (6 bases). The read terminates 3 residues before the CDR3 end, so the remaining end is supplied by the germline J gene. The CDR3 runs to 16 residues. V was shortened by 3 bases and J by 2 bases, with 19 bases between the two germline ends. Germline-derived CDR1 and CDR2 are DFQATT and SNEGSKA (reference sequence).

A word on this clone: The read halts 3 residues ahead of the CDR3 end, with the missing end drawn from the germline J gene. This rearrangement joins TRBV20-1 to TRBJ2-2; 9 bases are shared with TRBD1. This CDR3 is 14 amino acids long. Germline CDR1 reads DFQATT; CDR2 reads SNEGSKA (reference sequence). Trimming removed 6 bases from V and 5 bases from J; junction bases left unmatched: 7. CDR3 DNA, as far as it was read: TGCAGTGCAGCCGGACAGGGGAGGACCGGGGAG. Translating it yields CSAAGQGRTGE. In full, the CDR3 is CSAAGQGRTGELFF.

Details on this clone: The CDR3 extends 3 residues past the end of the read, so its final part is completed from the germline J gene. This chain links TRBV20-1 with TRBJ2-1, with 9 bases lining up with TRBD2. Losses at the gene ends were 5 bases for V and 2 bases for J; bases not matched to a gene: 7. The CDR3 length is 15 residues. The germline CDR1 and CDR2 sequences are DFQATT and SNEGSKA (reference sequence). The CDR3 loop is CSAEYSGGPYNEQFF. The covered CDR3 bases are TGCAGTGCTGAGTATAGCGGGGGCCCCTACAATGAG.

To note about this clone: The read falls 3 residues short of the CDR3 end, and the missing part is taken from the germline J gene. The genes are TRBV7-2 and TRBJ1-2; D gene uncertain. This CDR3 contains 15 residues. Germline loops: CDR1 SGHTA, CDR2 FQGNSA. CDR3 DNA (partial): TGTGCCAGTAAATGGTCGGGGAGGAGCTCCTACGAC. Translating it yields CASKWSGRSSYD. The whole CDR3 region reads CASKWSGRSSYDYTF.

The CDR3 spells CASSRLRGGYEQYF. The CDR3 bases that were read are TGTGCCAGCAGTCGTCTGCGGGGGGGTTACGAG. The chain joins TRBV28 to TRBJ2-7, with TRBD2 matching over 9 bases. Read data end 3 residues before the CDR3 end; the end is taken from the germline J gene. Germline trimming cut 5 bases from V and 4 bases from J; bases unmatched to any gene: 6. Germline V CDR1 and CDR2: MDHEN, SYDVKM. The CDR3 consists of 14 residues.

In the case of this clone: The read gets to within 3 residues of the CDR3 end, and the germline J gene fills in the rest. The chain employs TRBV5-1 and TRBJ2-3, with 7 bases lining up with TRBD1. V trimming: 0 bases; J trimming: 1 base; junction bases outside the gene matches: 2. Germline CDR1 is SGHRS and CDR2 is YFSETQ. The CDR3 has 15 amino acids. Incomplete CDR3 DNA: TGCGCCAGCAGCTTGGATGGGACAGGCACAGATACG. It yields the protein CASSLDGTGTDT. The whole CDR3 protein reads CASSLDGTGTDTQYF.

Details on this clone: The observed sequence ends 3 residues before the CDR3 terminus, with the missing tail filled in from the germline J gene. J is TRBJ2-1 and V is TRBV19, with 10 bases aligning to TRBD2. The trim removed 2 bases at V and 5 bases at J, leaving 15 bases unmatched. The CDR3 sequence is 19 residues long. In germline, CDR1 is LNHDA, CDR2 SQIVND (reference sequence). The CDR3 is CASSIKLAGVLSGNNEQFF. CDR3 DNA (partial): TGTGCCAGTAGTATAAAGCTAGCGGGAGTTTTGTCAGGTAACAATGAG.

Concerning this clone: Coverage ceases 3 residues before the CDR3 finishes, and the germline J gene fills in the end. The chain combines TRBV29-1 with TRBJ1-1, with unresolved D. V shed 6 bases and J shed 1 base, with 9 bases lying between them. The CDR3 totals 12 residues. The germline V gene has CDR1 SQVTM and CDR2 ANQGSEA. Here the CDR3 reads CSVERKNTEAFF. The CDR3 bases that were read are TGCAGCGTGGAGCGGAAGAACACTGAA.

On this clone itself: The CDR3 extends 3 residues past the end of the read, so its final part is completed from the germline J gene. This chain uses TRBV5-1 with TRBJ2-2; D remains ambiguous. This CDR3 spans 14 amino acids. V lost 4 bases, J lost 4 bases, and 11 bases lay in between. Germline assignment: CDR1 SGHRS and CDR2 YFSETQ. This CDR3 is CASSPVGPTGELFF. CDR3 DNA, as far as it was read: TGCGCCAGCAGCCCGGTGGGCCCCACCGGGGAG.

The sequenced CDR3 bases are TGCGCCAGCAGCTTGGCCCGGACTAGCCCTCGAGGATACGAG. This translates into CASSLARTSPRGYE. The whole CDR3 sequence is CASSLARTSPRGYEQYF. V and J are TRBV5-1 and TRBJ2-7; 8 bases match TRBD2. The read ends 3 residues shy of where the CDR3 ends; the end is completed using the germline J gene. CDR3 length: 17 amino acids. Trimming took 0 bases from V and 4 from J; bases not matched to a gene: 12. Germline V gene sequence: CDR1 SGHRS, CDR2 YFSETQ.

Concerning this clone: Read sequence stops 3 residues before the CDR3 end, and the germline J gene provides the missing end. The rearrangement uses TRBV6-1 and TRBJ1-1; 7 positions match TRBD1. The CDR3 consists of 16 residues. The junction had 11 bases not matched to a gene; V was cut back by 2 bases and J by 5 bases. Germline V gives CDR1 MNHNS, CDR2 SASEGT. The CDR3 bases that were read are TGTGCCAGCAGTGAACGCGACAGGGAAGTAGATACTGAA. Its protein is CASSERDREVDTE. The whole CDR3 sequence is CASSERDREVDTEAFF.

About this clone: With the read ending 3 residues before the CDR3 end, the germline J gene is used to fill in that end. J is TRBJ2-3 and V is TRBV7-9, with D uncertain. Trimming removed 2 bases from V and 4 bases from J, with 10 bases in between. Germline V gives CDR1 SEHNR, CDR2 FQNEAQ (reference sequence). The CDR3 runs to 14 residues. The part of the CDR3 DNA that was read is TGTGCCAGCAGCTTATTAGTACTGCCAGATACG. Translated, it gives CASSLLVLPDT. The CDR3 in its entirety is CASSLLVLPDTQYF. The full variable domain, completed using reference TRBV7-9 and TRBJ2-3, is DTGVSQNPRHKITKRGQNVTFRCDPISEHNRLYWYRQTLGQGPEFLTYFQNEAQLEKSRLLSDRFSAERPKGSFSTLEIQRTEQGDSAMYLCASSLLVLPDTQYFGPGTRLTVL.